The clone carrying this TCR beta chain was observed many times. Its specificity is not known. V dropped 2 bases and J dropped 0 bases, with 8 bases sitting between them. Germline CDR1 and CDR2: SGHTA and FQGNSA. CDR3 length: 15 residues. 5'RACE template switching produced TCR cDNA carrying a universal primer site and UMIs. Using its own MiXCR run on the 5' RACE reads, TCRdb lists one record per CDR3 protein. The profile covers a few hundred thousand distinct CDR3 sequences, with less than 8.5% appearing a single time and roughly 0.9% taken by the ten largest. The sample belongs to a study of T cells after yellow fever vaccination. General study findings and limits: Overall, a small share of clonotypes was seen in both CD4 and CD8 compartments. Sorted repertoires could include abundant contaminating clonotypes from bulk cells.

This receptor was obtained from a man under 40 who received the YFV17D yellow fever vaccine. The chain carries TRBV7-2 and TRBJ2-1; weak D call: TRBD2 (6 bases). The sequencing used CD4+ T cells sorted from PBMCs, collected 15 days after the yellow fever booster vaccination. Here the CDR3 DNA reads TGTGCCAGCAGCTTAAGGGGAGGCTCCTACAATGAGCAGTTCTTC. Its protein product is CASSLRGGSYNEQFF.